A single T cell receptor (beta chain) is shown here with its context. Mismatch with germline at one junction end may stem from a read error. The data were obtained in a study of blood T cells in healthy people across ages. The germline gives CDR1 ENHRY, CDR2 SYGVKD. The CDR3 spans 15 residues. Combining a sample-barcoded 5' primer with a J-beta primer mix, a second PCR ran for 7 to 11 cycles. Every sample gave at least 2.5 million paired-end reads containing CDR3. TCRdb reprocessed the 5' RACE reads with MiXCR, giving one entry per CDR3 protein. This table has about 1.6 million distinct CDR3 sequences, roughly a third appearing once.

Sequenced: blood. The J gene is TRBJ1-2, the V gene TRBV10-3, with D perhaps TRBD1 (6 bases). This sequence originates from a woman in her 30s in good health. Here the CDR3 DNA reads TGTGCCATCAGGGACAGCTCTCGTTTTAACTATGACTACACCTTC. This encodes CAIRDSSRFNYDYTF.